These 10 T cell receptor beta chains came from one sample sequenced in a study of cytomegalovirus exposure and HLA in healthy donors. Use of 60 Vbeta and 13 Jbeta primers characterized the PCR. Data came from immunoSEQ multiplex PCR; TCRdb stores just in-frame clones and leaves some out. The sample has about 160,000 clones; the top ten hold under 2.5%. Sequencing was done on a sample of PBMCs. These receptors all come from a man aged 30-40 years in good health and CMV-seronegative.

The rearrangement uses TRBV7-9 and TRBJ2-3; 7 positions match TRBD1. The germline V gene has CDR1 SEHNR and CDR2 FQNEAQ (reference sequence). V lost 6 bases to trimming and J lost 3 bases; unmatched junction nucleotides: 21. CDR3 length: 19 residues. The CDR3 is CASSSQLSSYPRGTDTQYF. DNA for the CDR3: TGTGCCAGCAGTTCACAGCTTAGCTCTTACCCCAGGGGGACAGATACGCAGTATTTT.

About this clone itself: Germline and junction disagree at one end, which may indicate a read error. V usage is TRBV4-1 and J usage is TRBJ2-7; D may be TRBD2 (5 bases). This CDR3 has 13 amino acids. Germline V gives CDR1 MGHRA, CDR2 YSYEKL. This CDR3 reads CASSQDPGLLGWF. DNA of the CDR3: TGCGCCAGCAGCCAGGATCCAGGACTCCTTGGGTGGTTC.

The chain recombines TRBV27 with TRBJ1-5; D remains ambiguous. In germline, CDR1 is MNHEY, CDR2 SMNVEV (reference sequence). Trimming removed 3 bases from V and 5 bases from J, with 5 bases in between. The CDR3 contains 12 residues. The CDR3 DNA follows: TGTGCCAGCAGTTTTCCAGATCAGCCCCAGCATTTT. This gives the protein CASSFPDQPQHF.

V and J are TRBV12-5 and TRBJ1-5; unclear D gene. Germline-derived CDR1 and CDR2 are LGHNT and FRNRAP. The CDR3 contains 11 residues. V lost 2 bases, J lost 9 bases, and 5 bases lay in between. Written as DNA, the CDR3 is TGTGCTAGTGGTTTGTTCGGGCCCCAGCATTTT. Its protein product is CASGLFGPQHF.

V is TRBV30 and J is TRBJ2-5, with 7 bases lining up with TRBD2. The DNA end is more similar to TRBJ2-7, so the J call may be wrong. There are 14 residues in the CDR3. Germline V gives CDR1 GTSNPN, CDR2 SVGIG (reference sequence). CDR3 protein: CAWSSKRGTYEQYF. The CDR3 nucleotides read TGTGCCTGGAGTTCCAAGCGGGGCACCTACGAGCAGTACTTC.

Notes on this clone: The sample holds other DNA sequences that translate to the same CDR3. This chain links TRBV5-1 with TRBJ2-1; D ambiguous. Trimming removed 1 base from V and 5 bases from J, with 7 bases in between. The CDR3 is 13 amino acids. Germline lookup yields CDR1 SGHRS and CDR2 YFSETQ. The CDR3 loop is CASSLSPNNEQFF. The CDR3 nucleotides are TGCGCCAGCAGCTTGTCCCCAAACAATGAGCAGTTCTTC.

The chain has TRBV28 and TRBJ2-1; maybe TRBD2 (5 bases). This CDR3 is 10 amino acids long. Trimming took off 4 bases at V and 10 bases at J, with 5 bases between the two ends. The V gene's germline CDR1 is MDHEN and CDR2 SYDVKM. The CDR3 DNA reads TGTGCCAGCAGTTCGGGGGAGCAGTTCTTC. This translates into CASSSGEQFF.

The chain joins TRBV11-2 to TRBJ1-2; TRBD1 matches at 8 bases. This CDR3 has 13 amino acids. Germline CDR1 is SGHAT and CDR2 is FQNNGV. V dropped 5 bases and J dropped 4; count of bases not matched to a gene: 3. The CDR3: CASSRTGPYGYTF. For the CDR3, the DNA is TGTGCCAGCAGCCGGACAGGGCCCTATGGCTACACCTTC. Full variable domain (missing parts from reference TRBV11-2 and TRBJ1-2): EAGVAQSPRYKIIEKRQSVAFWCNPISGHATLYWYQQILGQGPKLLIQFQNNGVVDDSQLPKDRFSAERLKGVDSTLKIQPAKLEDSAVYLCASSRTGPYGYTFGSGTRLTVV.

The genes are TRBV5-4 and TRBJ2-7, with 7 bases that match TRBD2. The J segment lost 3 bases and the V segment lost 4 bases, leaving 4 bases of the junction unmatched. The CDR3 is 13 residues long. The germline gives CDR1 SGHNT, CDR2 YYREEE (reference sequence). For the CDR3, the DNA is TGTGCCAGCAGCCCTAGCGGTATCTACGAGCAGTACTTC. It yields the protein CASSPSGIYEQYF. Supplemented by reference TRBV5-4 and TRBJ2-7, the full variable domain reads ETGVTQSPTHLIKTRGQQVTLRCSSQSGHNTVSWYQQALGQGPQFIFQYYREEENGRGNFPPRFSGLQFPNYSSELNVNALELDDSALYLCASSPSGIYEQYFGPGTRLTVT.

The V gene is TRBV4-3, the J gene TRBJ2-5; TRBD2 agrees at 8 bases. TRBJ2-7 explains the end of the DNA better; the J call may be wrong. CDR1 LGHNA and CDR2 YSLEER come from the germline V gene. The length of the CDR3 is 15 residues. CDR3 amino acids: CASSQDKAGAYEQYF. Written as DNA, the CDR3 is TGCGCCAGCAGCCAAGATAAAGCGGGGGCCTACGAGCAGTACTTC.